The 18 T cell receptor beta chains reported below all come from one sample, sequenced in a study of CD8+CD57+ T cells in acquired aplastic anemia. Genomic DNA acted as the template from which TCR beta VDJ combination and CDR3 sequence profiling were carried out. TCRdb called the reads again in MiXCR, with one record for every CDR3 protein. The sample contains some 140,000 distinct CDR3 sequences, around two fifths of which appear only once. Material: sorted CD4+, CD8+, or CD8+CD57+ T cells (not recorded which) from PBMCs. Receptors originate from a human donor in good health, serving as a control.

This chain connects TRBV20-1 to TRBJ2-7, with TRBD1 matching 7 bases. CDR1 DFQATT and CDR2 SNEGSKA come from the germline V gene (reference sequence). J lost 1 base, V lost 6 bases, and 6 bases had no gene match. The CDR3 spans 13 residues. The CDR3 reads CSARDRVSYEQYF. CDR3 nucleotide sequence: TGCAGTGCCCGGGACAGAGTTTCCTACGAGCAGTACTTC.

This clonotype was counted a few times. Being one base from a much bigger clone, this may be a read error. This CDR3 is missing its conserved last phenylalanine or tryptophan, likely due to a read error. CDR3 in amino acids: CASSEAPRSGIQYL. In DNA, the CDR3 is TGTGCCAGCAGTGAAGCGCCCAGGTCAGGCATTCAGTACCTC. The chain uses TRBV2 and TRBJ2-4, with D hard to call. Germline loops: CDR1 SNHLY, CDR2 FYNNEI. Trimming removed 0 bases from V and 9 bases from J, with 12 bases in between. The CDR3 runs 14 residues.

This chain joins TRBV20-1 and TRBJ2-5, with 15 bases lining up with TRBD2. The CDR3 covers 16 residues. V trimming: 1 base; J trimming: 4 bases; junction bases outside the gene matches: 4. The germline CDR1 and CDR2 sequences are DFQATT and SNEGSKA (reference sequence). CDR3 region: CSARGGLAGGGETQYF. The CDR3 DNA sequence: TGCAGTGCTAGAGGAGGACTAGCGGGAGGGGGAGAGACCCAGTACTTC.

This clonotype was seen ten or more times. The chain links TRBV3-1 to TRBJ2-7; 13 positions match TRBD2. This CDR3 has 14 residues. Germline V CDR1 and CDR2: LGHDT, YNNKEL (reference sequence). After removal of 1 base from V and 7 bases from J, the junction contained 1 base not matched to a gene. CDR3 protein: CASSQGLAGGEQYF. The CDR3 nucleotides are TGTGCCAGCAGCCAAGGACTAGCGGGAGGTGAGCAGTACTTC.

V and J are TRBV2 and TRBJ1-2; 8 nucleotides align to TRBD1. The CDR3 is made up of 14 amino acids. J lost 7 bases, V lost 6 bases, and 10 bases had no gene match. Germline CDR1 reads SNHLY; CDR2 reads FYNNEI. CDR3 DNA: TGTGCCAGCAGGGACAGGGCCTGGGGAGGTGGCTACACCTTC. Amino acid sequence: CASRDRAWGGGYTF.

This chain connects TRBV30 to TRBJ1-2, with TRBD1 identical over 9 bases. V shed 8 bases, J shed 7 bases, and the junction held 8 bases outside the gene matches. From germline, CDR1 is GTSNPN and CDR2 SVGIG (reference sequence). The CDR3 sequence is 12 residues long. CDR3 in DNA: TGTGCCGTGAGGACAGGGGACGGTGGCTACACCTTC. This codes for CAVRTGDGGYTF. Drawing the rest from reference TRBV30 and TRBJ1-2, the complete variable domain is SQTIHQWPATLVQPVGSPLSLECTVEGTSNPNLYWYRQAAGRGLQLLFYSVGIGQISSEVPQNLSASRPQDRQFILSSKKLLLSDSGFYLCAVRTGDGGYTFGSGTRLTVV.

J is TRBJ1-2 and V is TRBV4-3; no firm D call. This CDR3 region has 13 residues. Between the trimmed V and J ends, which lost 4 bases and 7 bases, there was a span of 13 bases. Germline V gives CDR1 LGHNA, CDR2 YSLEER. The CDR3 protein is CASSPGRMGGYTF. The DNA of the CDR3 is TGCGCCAGCAGCCCCGGGAGGATGGGTGGCTACACCTTC.

This chain connects TRBV2 to TRBJ1-2; a weak D match, TRBD1 (6 bases). CDR1 SNHLY and CDR2 FYNNEI come from the germline V gene. This CDR3 comprises 15 residues. Trimming shortened V by 0 bases and J by 9 bases, and 17 bases separated the two germline ends. The CDR3 DNA follows: TGTGCCAGCAGTGAAGCGCGGGCAGGGGAGGTTAGCTACACCTTC. Residues: CASSEARAGEVSYTF. The whole variable domain, remainder taken from reference TRBV2 and TRBJ1-2, is EPEVTQTPSHQVTQMGQEVILRCVPISNHLYFYWYRQILGQKVEFLVSFYNNEISEKSEIFDDQFSVERPDGSNFTLKIRSTKLEDSAMYFCASSEARAGEVSYTFGSGTRLTVV.

Ten or more counts support this clonotype. The chain recombines TRBV19 with TRBJ1-6; 8 bases line up with TRBD1. The CDR3 is 13 amino acids. Germline CDR1 LNHDA, CDR2 SQIVND (reference sequence). J lost 14 bases, V lost 3 bases, and 6 bases had no gene match. The CDR3 loop reads CASSMGTGGSLHF. In nucleotides, the CDR3 is TGTGCCAGTAGTATGGGAACAGGGGGTTCCCTCCACTTT.

This rearrangement joins TRBV9 to TRBJ1-5, with TRBD1 matching 11 bases. Germline CDR1 is SGDLS and CDR2 is YYNGEE. The V gene end was trimmed by 4 bases and the J gene end by 1 base; junction bases not matched to a gene: 4. This CDR3 region has 16 residues. The CDR3 region is CASSSGQGASNQPQHF. CDR3 in DNA: TGTGCCAGCAGCTCAGGACAGGGGGCAAGCAATCAGCCCCAGCATTTT.

The table lists this clonotype with many counts. The chain links TRBV27 to TRBJ2-7, with a tentative D call TRBD1 (6 bases). The CDR3 runs to 13 residues. Germline CDR1 and CDR2: MNHEY and SMNVEV (reference sequence). Trimming stripped 5 bases from V and 5 bases from J, with 13 bases between. CDR3 nucleotide sequence: TGTGCCAGCAGTACAGGGTTGGAGCACGAGCAGTACTTC. Its protein product is CASSTGLEHEQYF.

The sample holds many counts of this clonotype. The V call is TRBV5-1, the J call TRBJ2-5; the D is unclear. Trimming pared 6 bases from V and 5 bases from J, leaving 14 bases between. Germline V gene data show CDR1 as SGHRS and CDR2 as YFSETQ. The CDR3 runs to 13 residues. The CDR3 sequence is CASNTTPKETQYF. CDR3 in DNA: TGCGCCAGCAACACTACCCCTAAGGAGACCCAGTACTTC. Filled out from reference TRBV5-1 and TRBJ2-5, the complete variable domain reads KAGVTQTPRYLIKTRGQQVTLSCSPISGHRSVSWYQQTPGQGLQFLFEYFSETQRNKGNFPGRFSGRQFSNSRSEMNVSTLELGDSALYLCASNTTPKETQYFGPGTRLLVL.

This clonotype was observed a few times. The rearrangement joins TRBV18 to TRBJ1-2, with TRBD1 as a possible D gene (6 bases). Trimming removed 5 bases at V and 8 bases at J, with 15 bases between. The length of the CDR3 is 13 residues. Germline CDR1 reads KGHSH; CDR2 reads LQKENI. CDR3 nucleotide sequence: TGTGCCAGCTCAGGGCAACAGGGAGACGGCTACACCTTC. Translated: CASSGQQGDGYTF.

In regard to this clonotype: This may be a read error, as it is one base from a much larger clone. The chain joins TRBV11-3 to TRBJ1-1; unclear D gene. Germline lookup yields CDR1 SGHNT and CDR2 YENEEA. The V gene lost 5 bases and the J gene lost 4 bases, with 5 bases spanning the gap. There are 11 residues in the CDR3. CDR3 sequence reads: CASSQLTEAFF. DNA for the CDR3: TGTGCCAGCAGCCAACTCACTGAAGCTTTCTTT.

In the case of this clonotype: This may be a read error: a much more frequent sequence differs by one nucleotide. The rearrangement links TRBV11-1 to TRBJ2-1; perhaps TRBD2 as D (5 bases). CDR3 size: 18 residues. In germline, CDR1 is SGHAT, CDR2 FQDESV (reference sequence). The CDR3: CASSLGRYGGRLYNEQLF. CDR3 DNA: TGTGCCAGCAGCTTAGGACGGTATGGCGGGCGACTATACAATGAGCAGCTCTTC.

V and J are TRBV13 and TRBJ2-3; 13 bases align to TRBD2. Germline-derived CDR1 and CDR2 are PRHDT and FYEKMQ (reference sequence). Trimming took 4 bases from V and 0 from J; bases not matched to a gene: 16. The CDR3 has 21 residues. The CDR3 is CASSSRPGTSGAAASTDTQYF. CDR3 nucleotide sequence: TGTGCCAGCAGCTCTAGGCCCGGGACTAGCGGGGCCGCGGCTAGCACAGATACGCAGTATTTT.

This clonotype was counted ten times or more. V is TRBV7-8 and J is TRBJ1-2, with D perhaps TRBD1 (5 bases). Trimming took off 4 bases at V and 5 bases at J, with 11 bases between the two ends. Germline CDR1 SGHVS, CDR2 FQNEAQ. This CDR3 spans 13 amino acids. The CDR3 spells CASSSGRVYGYTF. The DNA for the CDR3 is TGTGCCAGCAGCTCGGGACGGGTATATGGCTACACCTTC.

Worth noting for this clonotype: The junction departs from germline at one end; a sequencing error may be responsible. This chain links TRBV11-2 with TRBJ2-3, with TRBD1 identical over 8 bases. The CDR3 extends over 15 amino acids. The V gene's germline CDR1 is SGHAT and CDR2 FQNNGV. CDR3 in amino acids: CTSSFPGQGTDTQYF. CDR3 nucleotides: TGTACCAGCAGCTTTCCGGGACAGGGCACAGATACGCAGTATTTT. The whole variable domain, remainder taken from reference TRBV11-2 and TRBJ2-3, is EAGVAQSPRYKIIEKRQSVAFWCNPISGHATLYWYQQILGQGPKLLIQFQNNGVVDDSQLPKDRFSAERLKGVDSTLKIQPAKLEDSAVYLCTSSFPGQGTDTQYFGPGTRLTVL.